This T cell receptor beta chain is from a study of blood T cell repertoires in COVID-19. In the study overall: From the United States, Italy and Spain came samples of acute and convalescent COVID-19. PBMCs, B-cell-depleted T cells, or T cells provided the cDNA or gDNA that made up the material.

As processed by the authors: Reference gene primers were amplified, and this amplification served to estimate nucleated cell counts. Clones were read by immunoSEQ multiplex PCR, and TCRdb kept only the in-frame ones, dropping some. V and J calls and clone size are copied from that table; D and trimming were computed from the DNA. The sample has more than 150,000 clones, approximately 82% seen once. The V gene end was trimmed by 3 bases and the J gene end by 6 bases; junction bases not matched to a gene: 5. Germline CDR1 and CDR2: MNHEY and SVGAGI. There are 15 residues in the CDR3. V and J are TRBV6-5 and TRBJ2-3; 11 bases agree with TRBD2. The receptor was isolated from a man aged 70 or older who had recovered from COVID-19. The sequenced material came from peripheral blood. CDR3 coding DNA: TGTGCCAGCAGTTATAGCGGGAGGGCCAGGGATACGCAGTATTTT. Its protein is CASSYSGRARDTQYF.